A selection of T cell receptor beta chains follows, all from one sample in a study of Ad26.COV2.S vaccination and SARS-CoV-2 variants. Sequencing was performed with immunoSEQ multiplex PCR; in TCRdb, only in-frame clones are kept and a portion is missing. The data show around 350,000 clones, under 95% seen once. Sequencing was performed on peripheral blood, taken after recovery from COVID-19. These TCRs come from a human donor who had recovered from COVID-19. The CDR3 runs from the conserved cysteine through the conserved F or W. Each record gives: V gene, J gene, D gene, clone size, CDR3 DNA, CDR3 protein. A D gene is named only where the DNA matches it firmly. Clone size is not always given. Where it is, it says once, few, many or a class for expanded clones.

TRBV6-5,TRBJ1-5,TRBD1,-,TGTGCCAGCAGTCCGACAGGGGGCGTGAGGCAGCCCCAGCATTTT,CASSPTGGVRQPQHF
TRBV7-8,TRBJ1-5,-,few,TGTGCCAGCAGCTATAGAGGAGGCTCAGAACTTTATAGCAATCAGCCCCAGCATTTT,CASSYRGGSELYSNQPQHF
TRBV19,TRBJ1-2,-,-,TGTGCCAGTAGTATTTTATCAGGGAATGGCTACACCTTC,CASSILSGNGYTF
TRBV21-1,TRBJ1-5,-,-,TGTGCCAGCAGCTACCAGGACAGCGCCGATCAGCCCCAGCATTTT,CASSYQDSADQPQHF
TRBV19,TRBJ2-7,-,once,TGTGCCAGTACGGGGCAGGGCCCCTACGAGCAGTACTTC,CASTGQGPYEQYF
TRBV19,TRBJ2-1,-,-,TGTGCCAGTAGTATTGGGTCCTACAATGAGCAGTTCTTC,CASSIGSYNEQFF
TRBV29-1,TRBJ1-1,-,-,TGCAGCGTTGACAGGGGTGGAGGGGCCGACACTGAAGCTTTCTTT,CSVDRGGGADTEAFF
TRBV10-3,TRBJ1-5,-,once,TGTGCCATCAGTGAGTATGAGGGAGAGAGGCAGCCCCAGCATTTT,CAISEYEGERQPQHF
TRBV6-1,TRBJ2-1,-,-,TGTGCCAGCAGTGAAGCGGAGACATCCTCCCCCTACAATGAGCAGTTCTTC,CASSEAETSSPYNEQFF
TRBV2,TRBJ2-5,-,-,TGTGCCAGCAGTGGTGGGCAGGGGCGAGAGACCCAGTACTTC,CASSGGQGRETQYF
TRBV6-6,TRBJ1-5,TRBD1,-,TGTGCCAGCAGGGGGGACAGAAATAGCAATCAGCCCCAGCATTTT,CASRGDRNSNQPQHF
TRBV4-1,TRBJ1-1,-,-,TGCGCCAGCAGCCAAGATTTCAGGGGGAACACTGAAGCTTTCTTT,CASSQDFRGNTEAFF
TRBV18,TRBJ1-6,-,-,TGTGCCAGCTCTCCACTTGTAGACCTAATACGGGGAAATTCACCCCTCCACTTT,CASSPLVDLIRGNSPLHF
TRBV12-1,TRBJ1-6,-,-,TGTGCCAGGACGGACATCCCGCTCTTCAATTCACCCCTCCACTTT,CARTDIPLFNSPLHF
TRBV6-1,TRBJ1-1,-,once,TGTGCCAGCTCGCCTTACACTGAAGCTTTCTTT,CASSPYTEAFF